This TCR beta chain appears in the sequencing data of a study of blood T cell repertoires in COVID-19. Overall study: Italy, Spain and the United States were the sources of the convalescent and acute COVID-19 samples. Sources were T cells, B-cell-depleted T cells, or PBMCs; the material itself was cDNA or gDNA.

Per the authors' pipeline: Using reference gene primer amplification, nucleated cell counts were estimated. Measured with immunoSEQ multiplex PCR; TCRdb has only the in-frame clones, and not every one. The DNA was the basis for D and trimming; V, J and clone size are from that table. The profile shows about 68,000 clones, 84% of them singletons. Looked up from germline, CDR1 is LNHDA and CDR2 is SQIVND (reference sequence). V trimming: 6 bases; J trimming: 2 bases; junction bases outside the gene matches: 6. CDR3 length: 14 residues. Sequences were obtained from peripheral blood. The clonotype was recovered from a man aged 45-65 years with active COVID-19. This chain uses TRBV19 with TRBJ1-1; TRBD1 matches 7 bases. Written as DNA, the CDR3 is TGTGCCAGTAGCCAAGGACAGGTTAACACTGAAGCTTTCTTT. Encoded protein: CASSQGQVNTEAFF. The variable domain in full, completed from reference TRBV19 and TRBJ1-1, reads DGGITQSPKYLFRKEGQNVTLSCEQNLNHDAMYWYRQDPGQGLRLIYYSQIVNDFQKGDIAEGYSVSREKKESFPLTVTSAQKNPTAFYLCASSQGQVNTEAFFGQGTRLTVV.